This T cell receptor beta chain was sequenced during a study of regulatory T cells in long-lasting Graves disease. The authors built TCR beta libraries using iRepertoire HTBI primers and Arm-PCR of CDR3 regions. One entry per CDR3 protein results from TCRdb running MiXCR on the multiplex PCR reads. This sample has about 430,000 distinct CDR3 sequences, with approximately 15% found just once. Indicated time point: newly diagnosed GD, antithyroid drugs for less than 3 months. RNA isolated from PBMCs was used to make the TCR library. J lost 4 bases, V lost 6 bases, and 8 bases had no gene match. The CDR3 sequence is 15 residues long. Germline values: CDR1 KGHSH, CDR2 LQKENI. These data are also associated with another study on T cells in Graves' hyperthyroidism and ophthalmopathy.

This specimen consisted of peripheral blood mononuclear cells (PBMCs), obtained at new diagnosis, from a patient treated with antithyroid drugs. The chain combines TRBV18 with TRBJ2-2; TRBD2 matches 7 bases. This TCR derives from a middle-aged woman with Graves disease. The CDR3 spells CASSGLNEVTGELFF. The CDR3 DNA reads as TGTGCCAGCTCGGGACTAAACGAGGTCACCGGGGAGCTGTTTTTT.